The 29 T cell receptor beta chains listed next were all sequenced from one sample in a study of blood T cell repertoires in COVID-19. The protocol was immunoSEQ multiplex PCR, while the TCRdb copy is restricted to in-frame clones and leaves out a portion. The table records 150,000 to 200,000 clones, about 76% of them present only once. Sequencing was carried out using peripheral blood. These receptors originate from a woman in her forties or fifties with active or convalescent COVID-19.

The V and J genes are TRBV7-2 and TRBJ2-7, with 7 bases lining up with TRBD2. The germline CDR1 and CDR2 sequences are SGHTA and FQGNSA. This CDR3 contains 13 residues. V shed 5 bases, J shed 3 bases, and the junction held 4 bases outside the gene matches. The CDR3 loop is CASSRTRFYEQYF. The CDR3 DNA reads TGTGCCAGCAGCCGGACTAGGTTCTACGAGCAGTACTTC.

The chain is built from TRBV28 and TRBJ1-2; the match to TRBD1 covers 10 bases. CDR3 length equals 16 residues. CDR1 and CDR2 from the germline V gene are MDHEN and SYDVKM. Unmatched junction bases numbered 14, after V lost 5 bases and J lost 8 bases. The CDR3 DNA reads as TGTGCCAGCAGTAGTATACCGGGACAGGGGATCGAAGGCTACACCTTC. Encoded protein: CASSSIPGQGIEGYTF.

The rearrangement links TRBV6-5 to TRBJ1-1; the D is unclear. Trimming left V 6 bases short and J 0 bases short, with 8 bases between. Germline V gene lookup returns CDR1 MNHEY and CDR2 SVGAGI. The CDR3 spans 13 residues. The CDR3 bases are TGTGCCAGCAGCGCGACACTGAACACTGAAGCTTTCTTT. It translates to CASSATLNTEAFF.

The V gene is TRBV30, the J gene TRBJ2-5; 8 bases are a match to TRBD1. CDR1 is GTSNPN, CDR2 SVGIG, per germline (reference sequence). V gave up 4 bases and J gave up 4 bases; unmatched junction bases: 5. The length of the CDR3 is 13 residues. For the CDR3, the DNA is TGTGCCTGGACTTACAGGGGGGCAGAGACCCAGTACTTC. This sequence encodes CAWTYRGAETQYF.

In its sample, this clone was seen many times. The chain employs TRBV7-8 and TRBJ1-2, with a possible D match to TRBD1 (6 bases). Germline V lookup: CDR1 SGHVS, CDR2 FQNEAQ. V lost 5 bases and J 4 bases, leaving 14 bases between the germline ends. The length of the CDR3 is 14 residues. As DNA, the CDR3 is TGTGCCAGCAGCAGCCGACAGGACCTCTATGGCTACACCTTC. This sequence encodes CASSSRQDLYGYTF.

In DNA, the CDR3 is TGTGCCAGCAGTTACTCGAGACAGGGAGATTCACCCCTCCACTTT. Its protein is CASSYSRQGDSPLHF. The chain joins TRBV6-6 to TRBJ1-6, with 7 nucleotides matching TRBD1. Trimming cost V 0 bases and J 8 bases; bases outside gene matches: 4. The CDR3 runs to 15 residues. Germline V gene data show CDR1 as MNHNY and CDR2 as SVGAGI (reference sequence).

This chain connects TRBV28 to TRBJ1-1; tentatively, D is TRBD1 (6 bases). The germline V and J ends were trimmed by 7 bases and 1 base, with 16 bases remaining between them. The CDR3 is made up of 15 amino acids. Germline values: CDR1 MDHEN, CDR2 SYDVKM. The CDR3 is CASTYRESGNTEAFF. The DNA for the CDR3 is TGTGCCAGCACTTACAGGGAGTCGGGGAACACTGAAGCTTTCTTT.

The genes are TRBV29-1 and TRBJ2-5, with TRBD2 as a possible D gene (5 bases). V dropped 4 bases and J dropped 2 bases, with 11 bases sitting between them. The germline V gene encodes CDR1 SQVTM and CDR2 ANQGSEA. The CDR3 extends over 13 amino acids. As DNA, the CDR3 is TGCAGCGTTGGGGAGAGCGGACAAGAGACCCAGTACTTC. As protein: CSVGESGQETQYF.

There are a few counts of this clone. The chain employs TRBV9 and TRBJ1-1; the match to TRBD1 covers 8 bases. The germline CDR1 and CDR2 sequences are SGDLS and YYNGEE. The CDR3 totals 16 residues. V dropped 3 bases and J dropped 1; count of bases not matched to a gene: 8. As DNA, the CDR3 is TGTGCCAGCAGCGCCCAATCGGGACAGGAGAACACTGAAGCTTTCTTT. Its protein product is CASSAQSGQENTEAFF. Complete variable domain (other parts from reference TRBV9 and TRBJ1-1): DSGVTQTPKHLITATGQRVTLRCSPRSGDLSVYWYQQSLDQGLQFLIQYYNGEERAKGNILERFSAQQFPDLHSELNLSSLELGDSALYFCASSAQSGQENTEAFFGQGTRLTVV.

The V and J genes are TRBV28 and TRBJ1-3; 7 bases line up with TRBD1. The CDR3 is made up of 16 amino acids. V shed 5 bases and J 4 bases; nucleotides not matched to a gene: 11. The germline gives CDR1 MDHEN, CDR2 SYDVKM. Here the CDR3 DNA reads TGTGCCAGCAGTCCCAGTGCCGGGACAGTCGGAAACACCATATATTTT. Encoded protein: CASSPSAGTVGNTIYF.

This chain uses TRBV2 with TRBJ1-5; 9 bases fit TRBD1. V was pared by 6 bases and J by 6 bases, with 9 bases of the junction left unmatched. Germline V gives CDR1 SNHLY, CDR2 FYNNEI. This CDR3 comprises 15 residues. The CDR3 DNA is TGTGCCAGCAGCGGGGACAGGGTAGTCAGTCAGCCCCAGCATTTT. Translated: CASSGDRVVSQPQHF.

The chain has TRBV7-9 and TRBJ2-1, with D hard to call. The V gene's germline CDR1 is SEHNR and CDR2 FQNEAQ (reference sequence). V lost 5 bases and J lost 8, with 10 bases in between. This CDR3 has 12 amino acids. CDR3 residues: CASSPMKHEQFF. The CDR3 nucleotides read TGTGCCAGCAGCCCCATGAAGCATGAGCAGTTCTTC.

The chain uses TRBV4-3 and TRBJ1-1, with D uncertain. In germline, CDR1 is LGHNA, CDR2 YSLEER. The CDR3 is 16 amino acids. Trimming cost V 4 bases and J 0 bases, with 15 bases left between them. The CDR3 DNA is TGCGCCAGCAGCCCGAGCCGACATTGGGTGAACACTGAAGCTTTCTTT. It specifies CASSPSRHWVNTEAFF.

On this clone: The identical CDR3 is also encoded by other nucleotide sequences in the sample. The chain joins TRBV30 to TRBJ1-1; D remains unclear. Trimming left V 2 bases short and J 2 bases short, with 3 bases between. This CDR3 spans 11 amino acids. Germline-derived CDR1 and CDR2 are GTSNPN and SVGIG (reference sequence). The CDR3 region is CAWSRNTEAFF. CDR3 coding DNA: TGTGCCTGGAGTCGTAACACTGAAGCTTTCTTT. The variable domain in full, with the rest retrieved from reference TRBV30 and TRBJ1-1, is SQTIHQWPATLVQPVGSPLSLECTVEGTSNPNLYWYRQAAGRGLQLLFYSVGIGQISSEVPQNLSASRPQDRQFILSSKKLLLSDSGFYLCAWSRNTEAFFGQGTRLTVV.

The chain is built from TRBV24-1 and TRBJ2-2; TRBD1 agrees at 9 bases. The CDR3 loop spans 20 amino acids. The trim removed 0 bases at V and 5 bases at J, leaving 15 bases unmatched. CDR1 and CDR2 (germline): KGHDR, SFDVKD. The CDR3 bases are TGTGCCACCAGTGATTTGCAATTCCGGGACAGGGTAGGAGGGACCGGGGAGCTGTTTTTT. It specifies CATSDLQFRDRVGGTGELFF.

This chain links TRBV6-6 with TRBJ1-5; TRBD1 aligns across 7 bases. The CDR3 spans 14 residues. CDR1 MNHNY and CDR2 SVGAGI come from the germline V gene (reference sequence). V lost 5 bases to trimming and J lost 7 bases; unmatched junction nucleotides: 8. The CDR3 is CASSDREEWQPQHF. In DNA, the CDR3 is TGTGCCAGCAGTGACAGGGAGGAATGGCAGCCCCAGCATTTT.

This chain connects TRBV27 to TRBJ2-1; TRBD2 is a possible D gene (7 bases). This CDR3 has 13 amino acids. The V gene's germline CDR1 is MNHEY and CDR2 SMNVEV (reference sequence). V shed 6 bases and J shed 9 bases, with 15 bases lying between them. Here the CDR3 reads CASSQGGGLEQFF. CDR3 in DNA: TGTGCCAGCAGCCAAGGCGGGGGCCTTGAGCAGTTCTTC.

The chain recombines TRBV7-2 with TRBJ1-2; maybe TRBD1 (5 bases). CDR3 size: 15 residues. Germline values: CDR1 SGHTA, CDR2 FQGNSA. Trimming left V 2 bases short and J 5 bases short, with 15 bases between. CDR3 nucleotide sequence: TGTGCCAGCAGCTTATCTCAGGGATACACTTATGGCTACACCTTC. This translates into CASSLSQGYTYGYTF.

V and J are TRBV30 and TRBJ2-7, with D perhaps matching TRBD1 (5 bases). The V gene lost 3 bases and the J gene lost 2 bases, with 11 bases spanning the gap. This CDR3 region has 13 residues. Germline assignment: CDR1 GTSNPN and CDR2 SVGIG (reference sequence). CDR3 DNA: TGTGCCTGGAGAACGACAGCAACCTACGAGCAGTACTTC. Translation gives CAWRTTATYEQYF.

In this sample, this clone turned up a few times. The rearrangement joins TRBV5-1 to TRBJ1-1, with 9 nucleotides matching TRBD1. CDR1 SGHRS and CDR2 YFSETQ come from the germline V gene. This CDR3 contains 14 residues. The V and J ends lost 5 bases and 4 bases, in that order; junction bases with no gene match: 6. The CDR3 DNA follows: TGCGCCAGCAGTCGACAGGGGGAGGCCACTGAAGCTTTCTTT. This gives the protein CASSRQGEATEAFF.

Notes on this clone: Since a much larger clone is just one base distant, this may be a read error. This sequence joins TRBV10-2 and TRBJ1-1; 8 nucleotides align to TRBD1. Germline CDR1 WSHSY, CDR2 SAAADI. V was pared by 10 bases and J by 6 bases, with 16 bases of the junction left unmatched. The CDR3 spans 15 residues. The CDR3 coding sequence is TGCGCCACCACCCGACAGGGGTGGGGGGGGGCTGAAGCTTTCTTT. Translating gives CATTRQGWGGAEAFF.

This chain uses TRBV7-9 with TRBJ1-3, with 8 bases that match TRBD1. J was trimmed by 8 bases and V by 4 bases; bases with no gene match: 4. This CDR3 region has 13 residues. Germline loops: CDR1 SEHNR, CDR2 FQNEAQ (reference sequence). This chain's CDR3 is CASSWTGTDTIYF. Here the CDR3 DNA reads TGTGCCAGCAGCTGGACAGGGACGGACACCATATATTTT.

This sequence joins TRBV18 and TRBJ2-3; 14 positions match TRBD2. Germline V CDR1 and CDR2: KGHSH, LQKENI. CDR3 length equals 16 residues. Germline trimming cut 6 bases from V and 3 bases from J; bases unmatched to any gene: 5. This CDR3 is CASSPGLAGVTDTQYF. The CDR3 DNA reads as TGTGCCAGCTCCCCGGGACTAGCGGGAGTGACAGATACGCAGTATTTT. The entire variable domain, with the rest obtained from reference TRBV18 and TRBJ2-3, is as follows: NAGVMQNPRHLVRRRGQEARLRCSPMKGHSHVYWYRQLPEEGLKFMVYLQKENIIDESGMPKERFSAEFPKEGPSILRIQQVVRGDSAAYFCASSPGLAGVTDTQYFGPGTRLTVL.

This clone was picked up many times. V gene TRBV6-5 combines with J gene TRBJ2-5, with D unclear. CDR3 size: 13 residues. CDR1 and CDR2 from the germline V gene are MNHEY and SVGAGI. Trimming shortened V by 6 bases and J by 1 base, and 9 bases separated the two germline ends. The CDR3 reads CASSDLPQETQYF. The CDR3 DNA reads TGTGCCAGCAGCGACTTGCCCCAAGAGACCCAGTACTTC.

The V gene is TRBV28, the J gene TRBJ1-2, with 8 bases that match TRBD1. This CDR3 has 13 residues. Germline CDR1 is MDHEN and CDR2 is SYDVKM. V was pared by 5 bases and J by 7 bases, with 6 bases of the junction left unmatched. The CDR3 loop reads CASSMDREAGYTF. The CDR3 region has the DNA TGTGCCAGCAGTATGGACAGGGAAGCTGGCTACACCTTC.

The chain is built from TRBV28 and TRBJ2-1; TRBD2 agrees at 9 bases. Germline lookup yields CDR1 MDHEN and CDR2 SYDVKM. V shed 3 bases and J 4 bases; nucleotides not matched to a gene: 4. This CDR3 has 15 amino acids. DNA for the CDR3: TGTGCCAGCAGTTTGCCGACTAGCGGATACAATGAGCAGTTCTTC. Its translation is CASSLPTSGYNEQFF. The full variable domain, its missing parts supplied by reference TRBV28 and TRBJ2-1, is DVKVTQSSRYLVKRTGEKVFLECVQDMDHENMFWYRQDPGLGLRLIYFSYDVKMKEKGDIPEGYSVSREKKERFSLILESASTNQTSMYLCASSLPTSGYNEQFFGPGTRLTVL.

This sequence joins TRBV24-1 and TRBJ1-1; D not certain. Trimming shortened V by 2 bases and J by 6 bases, and 18 bases separated the two germline ends. The CDR3 is 16 residues long. The germline gives CDR1 KGHDR, CDR2 SFDVKD. DNA for the CDR3: TGTGCCACCAGTGATTCGGAGGACGGCCAGCGGGCTGAAGCTTTCTTT. Amino acid sequence: CATSDSEDGQRAEAFF.

The V gene is TRBV30, the J gene TRBJ2-2, with 8 nucleotides matching TRBD2. This CDR3 region has 15 residues. V gave up 7 bases and J gave up 0 bases; unmatched junction bases: 7. From germline, CDR1 is GTSNPN and CDR2 SVGIG (reference sequence). CDR3 sequence: CAFSGDDANTGELFF. The CDR3 bases are TGTGCCTTTAGCGGGGACGACGCGAACACCGGGGAGCTGTTTTTT.

CDR3 coding DNA: TGTGCCAGCAGAGTTAGGGGGCTCTACGAGCAGTACTTC. Its protein product is CASRVRGLYEQYF. The chain couples TRBV6-5 to TRBJ2-7, with 7 bases matching TRBD1. V was pared by 6 bases and J by 3 bases, with 5 bases of the junction left unmatched. The CDR3 has 13 amino acids. Germline lookup yields CDR1 MNHEY and CDR2 SVGAGI.